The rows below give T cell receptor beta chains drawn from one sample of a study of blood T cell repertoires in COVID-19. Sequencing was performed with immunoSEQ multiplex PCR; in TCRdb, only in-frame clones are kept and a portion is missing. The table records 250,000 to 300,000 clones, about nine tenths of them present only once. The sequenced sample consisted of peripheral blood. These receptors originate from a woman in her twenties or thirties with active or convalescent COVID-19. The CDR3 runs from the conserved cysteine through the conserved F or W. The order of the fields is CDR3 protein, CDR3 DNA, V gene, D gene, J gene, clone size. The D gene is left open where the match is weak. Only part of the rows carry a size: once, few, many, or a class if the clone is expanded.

CDR3: CAIRQDSPNQPQHF; DNA: TGTGCCATCAGGCAGGACAGTCCCAATCAGCCCCAGCATTTT; V: TRBV10-3; D: NA; J: TRBJ1-5; size: NA
CDR3: CASSLGGLGEKLFF; DNA: TGTGCCAGCAGCCTGGGGGGGCTAGGTGAAAAACTGTTTTTT; V: TRBV9; D: NA; J: TRBJ1-4; size: few
CDR3: CASSVDQGADEQYF; DNA: TGTGCCAGCAGTGTGGATCAGGGGGCCGACGAGCAGTACTTC; V: TRBV2; D: TRBD1; J: TRBJ2-7; size: NA
CDR3: CASSSHQGPGTDYGYTF; DNA: TGTGCCAGCAGCTCCCACCAGGGGCCCGGGACAGACTATGGCTACACCTTC; V: TRBV7-6; D: TRBD1; J: TRBJ1-2; size: NA
CDR3: CSVDLGQLNEKLFF; DNA: TGCAGCGTTGACTTGGGACAGCTTAATGAAAAACTGTTTTTT; V: TRBV29-1; D: TRBD1; J: TRBJ1-4; size: NA
CDR3: CASSPDREKLFF; DNA: TGTGCCAGCAGCCCCGACAGGGAAAAACTGTTTTTT; V: TRBV14; D: NA; J: TRBJ1-4; size: NA
CDR3: CASSTPSGANVLTF; DNA: TGTGCCAGTAGTACCCCATCTGGGGCCAACGTCCTGACTTTC; V: TRBV19; D: NA; J: TRBJ2-6; size: NA
CDR3: CASSSDRGGDTQYF; DNA: TGTGCCAGCAGCTCGGACAGGGGCGGAGATACGCAGTATTTT; V: TRBV5-4; D: TRBD1; J: TRBJ2-3; size: NA
CDR3: CASSEPRVRGNQPQHF; DNA: TGTGCCAGCAGTGAACCCCGGGTACGGGGCAATCAGCCCCAGCATTTT; V: TRBV6-1; D: NA; J: TRBJ1-5; size: NA
CDR3: CASSYGQGGPYEQYF; DNA: TGTGCCAGCAGCTACGGACAGGGGGGTCCCTACGAGCAGTACTTC; V: TRBV5-6; D: TRBD1; J: TRBJ2-7; size: NA
CDR3: CASSSRPSAKETQYF; DNA: TGTGCCAGCAGCTCGCGTCCTAGCGCGAAAGAGACCCAGTACTTC; V: TRBV3-1/TRBV3-2; D: NA; J: TRBJ2-5; size: NA
CDR3: CSVDRTGARDTQYF; DNA: TGCAGCGTTGACCGGACAGGGGCAAGAGATACGCAGTATTTT; V: TRBV29-1; D: TRBD1; J: TRBJ2-3; size: NA
CDR3: CSVARRGIDEKLFF; DNA: TGCAGCGTCGCCCGACGGGGGATAGATGAAAAACTGTTTTTT; V: TRBV29-1; D: NA; J: TRBJ1-4; size: NA
CDR3: CASSPRRGVVETQYF; DNA: TGTGCCAGCAGCCCAAGACGGGGGGTGGTGGAGACCCAGTACTTC; V: TRBV27; D: TRBD2; J: TRBJ2-5; size: NA
CDR3: CASSRRTYNEQFF; DNA: TGTGCCAGCAGCCGGCGGACCTACAATGAGCAGTTCTTC; V: TRBV5-6; D: NA; J: TRBJ2-1; size: NA
CDR3: CASSKLAGVNNEQFF; DNA: TGTGCCAGCAGCAAACTAGCGGGGGTAAACAATGAGCAGTTCTTC; V: TRBV2; D: TRBD2; J: TRBJ2-1; size: NA
CDR3: CASSVVAGGKFSEAFF; DNA: TGTGCCAGCAGCGTAGTAGCAGGGGGTAAGTTCTCTGAAGCTTTCTTT; V: TRBV9; D: TRBD1; J: TRBJ1-1; size: NA
CDR3: CASSKTGSNSPLHF; DNA: TGTGCCAGTAGCAAAACAGGGAGTAATTCACCCCTCCACTTT; V: TRBV19; D: NA; J: TRBJ1-6; size: NA
CDR3: CASSLGAGENSPLHF; DNA: TGCGCCAGCAGCTTGGGGGCAGGGGAGAATTCACCCCTCCACTTT; V: TRBV5-1; D: NA; J: TRBJ1-6; size: NA